Following are 18 T cell receptor beta chains from one sample sequenced in a study of tissue T cells after allogeneic stem cell transplantation. Sequenced by immunoSEQ multiplex PCR; TCRdb stores in-frame clones only, minus some. This sample carries about 5,600 clones, 51% of them seen once, and the ten largest clones take 9%. The time point denotes: mouse harvest day 7 after allogeneic transplant. Mouse grafts combined 10^7 T-cell-depleted bone marrow cells with 10^6 splenic CD5+ T cells. Specimen: gut tissue. The receptors come from a female BALB/c mouse given C57BL/6 T cells with graft-versus-host disease after an allogeneic hematopoietic cell transplant.

Turning to this clone: The listed genes are named as in mouse. The read finishes 1 residue shy of the CDR3 end, and the germline J gene is used to complete it. This chain connects TRBV1 to TRBJ2-4; 7 positions match TRBD1. CDR1 and CDR2 from the germline V gene are NSQYPW and LRSPGD (reference sequence). V gave up 0 bases and J gave up 3 bases; unmatched junction bases: 0. The CDR3 is 14 amino acids. CDR3 amino acids: CTCSADRGQNTLYF. The DNA read from the CDR3 is TGCACCTGCAGTGCAGACAGGGGGCAAAACACCTTGTAC.

A word on this clone: Germline and genes: mouse. The CDR3 is cut off 1 residue early in the read; its end comes from the germline J gene. The rearrangement links TRBV3 to TRBJ2-7; possible D gene TRBD1, 6 bases. Trimming left V 0 bases short and J 6 bases short, with 9 bases between. This CDR3 has 13 residues. The germline gives CDR1 SNHLY, CDR2 FYNGKV (reference sequence). This CDR3 reads CASSLALGGEQYF. Partial CDR3 DNA: TGTGCCAGCAGCTTAGCGCTAGGGGGTGAACAGTAC.

Concerning this clone itself: Genes and germline come from the mouse. The sequenced fragment ends 1 residue before the CDR3 boundary, so the rest is inferred from the germline J gene. This chain uses TRBV23 with TRBJ2-4; the table assigns TRBD2, which was not confirmed against the DNA. The CDR3 totals 14 residues. Per germline, CDR1 KGHTA and CDR2 FQNQQP. CDR3 sequence reads: CSSSQSLLQNTLYF. CDR3 DNA, as far as it was read: TGCTCCAGCAGTCAATCACTCCTTCAAAACACCTTGTAC.

With regard to this clone: Germline and genes here are mouse. The sequence runs out 1 residue before the end of the CDR3; the remainder is reconstructed from the germline J gene. V and J are TRBV16 and TRBJ2-5; maybe TRBD2 (7 bases). The V end lost 5 bases, the J end lost 5 bases, and 11 bases lay between the germline ends. The germline V gene encodes CDR1 SGHSA and CDR2 FRNQAP. The CDR3 is 13 residues long. The CDR3 bases that were read are TGTGCAAGCAGCCCTGGGGGCGGAGACACCCAGTAC. Protein: CASSPGGGDTQY. The entire CDR3 is CASSPGGGDTQYF. The full variable domain, in which reference TRBV16 and TRBJ2-5 provide the parts outside the CDR3, is NAGVIQTPRHKVTGKGQEATLWCEPISGHSAVFWYRQTIVQGLEFLTYFRNQAPIDDSGMPKERFSAQMPNQSHSTLKIQSTQPQDSAVYLCASSPGGGDTQYFGPGTRLLVL.

Notes on this clone: Gene names are the mouse ones. The missing CDR3 end, 1 residue past where the read stops, is filled in from the germline J gene. The chain combines TRBV31 with TRBJ1-1; D gene unclear. CDR1 and CDR2 from the germline V gene are GKSSPN and SITVG. Between the trimmed V and J ends, which lost 3 bases and 3 bases, there was a span of 11 bases. The CDR3 sequence is 13 residues long. The CDR3 sequence: CAWSIFEDTEVFF. The CDR3 DNA, read in part, is TGTGCCTGGAGCATCTTCGAGGACACAGAAGTCTTC.

In the case of this clone: Mismatch with germline at one junction end may stem from a read error. Gene names are mouse gene names. The CDR3 end is not reached by the read, which stops 1 residue before it; the germline J gene fills it in. Within the sample, other DNA sequences also encode this same CDR3. The chain carries TRBV26 and TRBJ1-2; the D is unclear. The CDR3 extends over 13 amino acids. The V gene's germline CDR1 is KGHPV and CDR2 FQNQEV (reference sequence). The CDR3 loop reads CASSLSRNSDYTF. The DNA read from the CDR3 is TGCGCCAGCAGTCTGTCTCGGAACTCCGACTACACC.

Notes on this clone: The genes are named according to mouse. The CDR3 extends 1 residue past the end of the read, so its final part is completed from the germline J gene. The chain employs TRBV26 and TRBJ2-7; 9 bases line up with TRBD2. After removal of 0 bases from V and 7 bases from J, the junction contained 4 bases not matched to a gene. This CDR3 has 14 residues. Germline V gives CDR1 KGHPV, CDR2 FQNQEV (reference sequence). The CDR3 protein is CASSLSGGAQEQYF. The DNA read from the CDR3 is TGTGCCAGCAGTCTGTCTGGGGGGGCGCAGGAACAGTAC.

Remarks on this clone: Gene names and germline match the mouse. The part of the CDR3 DNA that was read is TGTGCCAGCAGTTTCCTGGGGAACACAGAAGTCTTC. Translation: CASSFLGNTEVF. The full CDR3 protein is CASSFLGNTEVFF. V gene TRBV14 combines with J gene TRBJ1-1, with D unclear. The read comes to an end 1 residue before the CDR3 does, leaving the germline J gene to fill in the end. The ends were cut back, 1 base at V and 1 base at J, with 5 bases in the middle. The CDR3 contains 13 residues. Germline values: CDR1 SGHDT, CDR2 FRDEAV.

Turning to this clone: The genes and germline here are from mouse. The read halts 1 residue ahead of the CDR3 end, with the missing end drawn from the germline J gene. This chain links TRBV31 with TRBJ2-5, with TRBD1 matching over 7 bases. This CDR3 contains 14 residues. CDR1 GKSSPN and CDR2 SITVG come from the germline V gene. The V and J ends lost 0 bases and 4 bases, in that order; junction bases with no gene match: 4. CDR3 in amino acids: CAWSLGQGEDTQYF. CDR3 DNA, as far as it was read: TGTGCCTGGAGTCTAGGGCAGGGGGAAGACACCCAGTAC.

As regards this clone: The genes and germline here are from mouse. The read falls 1 residue short of the CDR3 end, and the missing part is taken from the germline J gene. The chain employs TRBV16 and TRBJ1-3; TRBD1 matches 8 bases. CDR1 and CDR2 from the germline V gene are SGHSA and FRNQAP. V was pared by 4 bases and J by 1 base, with 6 bases of the junction left unmatched. This CDR3 has 16 residues. The part of the CDR3 DNA that was read is TGTGCAAGCAGCTCCGGACAGGGAGGGTCTGGAAATACGCTCTAT. It specifies CASSSGQGGSGNTLY. The whole CDR3 is CASSSGQGGSGNTLYF.

With regard to this clone: These gene names are mouse names. The missing CDR3 end, 1 residue past where the read stops, is filled in from the germline J gene. The gene calls are TRBV15 and TRBJ2-2; 10 bases line up with TRBD2. The CDR3 runs 16 residues. The germline V gene encodes CDR1 SGHND and CDR2 FRSKSL. Trimming removed 6 bases from V and 0 bases from J; junction bases left unmatched: 4. CDR3 amino acids: CASRNTGGANTGQLYF. CDR3 bases read: TGTGCCAGCAGAAATACTGGGGGGGCAAACACCGGGCAGCTCTAC.

Only one count was recorded for this clone. These gene names are mouse names. The CDR3 goes on 1 residue after the read ends, and that part is filled in from the germline J gene. This chain connects TRBV13-2 to TRBJ1-1; 7 bases fit TRBD1. Germline assignment: CDR1 NNHNN and CDR2 SYGAGS (reference sequence). The CDR3 loop spans 15 amino acids. The trim removed 0 bases at V and 0 bases at J, leaving 2 bases unmatched. The CDR3 here is CASGDAGTANTEVFF. Incomplete CDR3 DNA: TGTGCCAGCGGTGATGCTGGGACAGCAAACACAGAAGTCTTC.

Only one count was recorded for this clone. Gene names denote mouse genes. The read ends 1 residue before the CDR3 terminus; that terminus is restored from the germline J gene. V usage is TRBV26 and J usage is TRBJ1-6; the match to TRBD1 covers 7 bases. TRBJ1-6 is filed as an ORF, its function uncertain. The CDR3 has 13 amino acids. Germline V gene sequence: CDR1 KGHPV, CDR2 FQNQEV (reference sequence). The V gene end was trimmed by 4 bases and the J gene end by 8 bases; junction bases not matched to a gene: 2. The part of the CDR3 DNA that was read is TGTGCCAGCAGTCCCACAGGGGATTCGCCCCTCTAC. It encodes CASSPTGDSPLY. The CDR3 as a whole reads CASSPTGDSPLYF.

By frequency in the sample, this clone is medium-sized. Genes here carry mouse names. The CDR3 sequence: CASSLSGTGGSGNTLYF. CDR3 DNA, as far as it was read: TGTGCCAGCAGTCTCTCCGGGACAGGGGGCTCTGGAAATACGCTCTAT. The genes are TRBV24 and TRBJ1-3; 12 bases match TRBD1. Read coverage stops 1 residue before the CDR3 terminus; the germline J gene supplies the remainder. Germline lookup yields CDR1 KGHTA and CDR2 FRNEEI. The CDR3 consists of 17 residues. With 3 bases clipped from V and 1 base from J, the junction kept 4 bases outside the gene matches.

Comment on this clone: The gene names given are mouse names. With the read ending 1 residue before the CDR3 end, the germline J gene is used to fill in that end. The genes are TRBV26 and TRBJ2-5, with D tentatively TRBD1 or TRBD2 (6 bases each). The CDR3 consists of 14 residues. The germline V gene encodes CDR1 KGHPV and CDR2 FQNQEV (reference sequence). The V and J ends lost 3 bases and 3 bases respectively, with 10 bases between them. The CDR3 bases that were read are TGTGCCAGCAGTCTAATGGGGGCGCAAGACACCCAGTAC. Its protein product is CASSLMGAQDTQY. The entire CDR3 is CASSLMGAQDTQYF.

This clone was detected once. The listed genes are named as in mouse. The CDR3 end falls 1 residue outside the read, so it is completed with the germline J gene. The chain employs TRBV26 and TRBJ1-6; D is unresolved. TRBJ1-6 is an ORF, and what it does is uncertain. Germline CDR1 and CDR2: KGHPV and FQNQEV (reference sequence). The V and J ends lost 3 bases and 3 bases respectively, with 6 bases between them. This CDR3 is 14 amino acids long. CDR3 bases read: TGTGCCAGCAGTCTTGAGGTCTATAATTCGCCCCTCTAC. It translates to CASSLEVYNSPLY. The entire CDR3 protein reads CASSLEVYNSPLYF.

Concerning this clone: Mouse names are used for the genes. The read ends 1 residue early relative to the CDR3; the germline J gene fills the gap. The rearrangement links TRBV3 to TRBJ2-7; TRBD1 aligns across 7 bases. Germline V gene lookup returns CDR1 SNHLY and CDR2 FYNGKV (reference sequence). The V and J ends lost 4 bases and 0 bases, in that order; junction bases with no gene match: 3. This CDR3 has 14 amino acids. The CDR3 reads CASSSTGSSYEQYF. The sequenced part of the CDR3 DNA is TGTGCCAGCAGCTCGACAGGGTCCTCCTATGAACAGTAC.

Points on this clone: Germline and genes: mouse. The read comes to an end 1 residue before the CDR3 does, leaving the germline J gene to fill in the end. The chain recombines TRBV26 with TRBJ1-1; TRBD1 might be the D (6 bases). The germline CDR1 and CDR2 sequences are KGHPV and FQNQEV (reference sequence). The germline V and J ends were trimmed by 2 bases and 5 bases, with 6 bases remaining between them. The CDR3 is 12 residues long. CDR3 bases read: TGTGCCAGCAGTCTGACAGGGACAGAAGTCTTC. Its protein product is CASSLTGTEVF. The full CDR3 sequence reads CASSLTGTEVFF.